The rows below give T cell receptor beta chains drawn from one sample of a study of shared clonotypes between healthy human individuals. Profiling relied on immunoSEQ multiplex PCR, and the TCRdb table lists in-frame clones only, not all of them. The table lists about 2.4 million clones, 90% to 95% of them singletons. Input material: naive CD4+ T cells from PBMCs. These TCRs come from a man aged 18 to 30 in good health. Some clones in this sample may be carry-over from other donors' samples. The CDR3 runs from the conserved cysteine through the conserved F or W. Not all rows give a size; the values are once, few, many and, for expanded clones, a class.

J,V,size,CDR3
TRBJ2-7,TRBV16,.,CASSQSPGRTNEQYF
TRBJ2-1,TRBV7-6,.,CASSLGASGPDEQFF
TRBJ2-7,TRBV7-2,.,CASSFPGLYYEQYF
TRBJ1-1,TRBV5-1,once,CASSLGFQVLNTEAFF
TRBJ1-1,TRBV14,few,CASSQDRGTEAFF
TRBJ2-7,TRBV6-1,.,CASRETGTSGPAYEQYF
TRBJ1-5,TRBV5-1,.,CASSQRGGSQPQHF
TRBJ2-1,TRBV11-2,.,CASSPPRGLASYNEQFF
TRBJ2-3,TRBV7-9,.,CASSQPTSGVSTDTQYF
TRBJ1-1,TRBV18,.,CASSQTGTSNTEAFF
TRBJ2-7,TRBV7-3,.,CASSSDSTSYEQYF
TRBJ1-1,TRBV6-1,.,CASTQGMNTEAFF
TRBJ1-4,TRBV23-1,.,CASSQSGRGNEKLFF
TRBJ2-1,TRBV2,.,CASSLGLTMAYNEQFF
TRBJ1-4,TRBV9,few,CASSATGQNEKLFF
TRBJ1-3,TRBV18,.,CASSPGPGGGNTIYF
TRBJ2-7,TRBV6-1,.,CASSDITVGSYEQYF
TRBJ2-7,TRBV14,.,CASSKAVHLAGRLEQYF
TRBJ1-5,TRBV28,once,CASSQGARNQPQHF
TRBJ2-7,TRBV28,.,CASSLKNSPGVIYEQYF
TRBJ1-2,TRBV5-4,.,CASSLDRIGYTF
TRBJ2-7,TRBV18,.,CASSPGYNYEQYF
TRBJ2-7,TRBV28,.,CASSSLELLGVGGYEQYF
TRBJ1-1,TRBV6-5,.,CASRRGLVTEAFF
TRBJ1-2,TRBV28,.,CASSWGAGGYTF
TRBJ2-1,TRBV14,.,CASSQGIGGGTYNEQFF
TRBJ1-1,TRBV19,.,CASRANTEAFF
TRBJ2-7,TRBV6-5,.,CASSLSPGESYEQYF
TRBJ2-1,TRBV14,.,CASSPRPVWNYNEQFF
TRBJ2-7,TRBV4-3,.,CASSQGVGLAEQYF
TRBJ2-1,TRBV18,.,CASSPGLAAPPANEQFF
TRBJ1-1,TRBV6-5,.,CASSYNRGTEAFF
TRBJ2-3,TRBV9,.,CASSVAGFPDTQYF
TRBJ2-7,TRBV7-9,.,CASSLSSYTRLQYF
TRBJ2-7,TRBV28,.,CASSPAETYEQYF
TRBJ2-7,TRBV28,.,CASTPFGKYEQYF
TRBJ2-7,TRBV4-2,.,CASSQGPGTSGYEQYF
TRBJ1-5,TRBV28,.,CASSLGSGAGQPQHF
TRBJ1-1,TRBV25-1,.,CASSEGPLLAAFF
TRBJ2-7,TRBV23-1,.,CASPGRVPEQYF
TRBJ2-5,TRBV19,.,CASSGQGASQETQYF
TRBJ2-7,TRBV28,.,CASSFRDYEQYF